The 3 T cell receptor beta chains reported below all come from one sample, sequenced in a study of T cells in narcolepsy. Generated by immunoSEQ multiplex PCR, the TCRdb table keeps only in-frame clones and is missing some. The sample holds around 25,000 clones, 70% to 85% seen once. Sequenced input: CD45RA- memory CD4+ T cells from PBMCs. The receptors were sampled from a human donor with narcolepsy.

This clone came up a few times. V gene TRBV5-1 combines with J gene TRBJ1-5; D gene ambiguous. CDR1 and CDR2 (germline): SGHRS, YFSETQ. V gave up 2 bases and J gave up 4 bases, with 10 bases separating them. The CDR3 contains 14 residues. DNA of the CDR3: TGCGCCAGCAGCTTCGACGGCTTAAATCAGCCCCAGCATTTT. As protein: CASSFDGLNQPQHF.

The chain combines TRBV5-5 with TRBJ1-4; a possible D gene is TRBD1 (5 bases). V lost 4 bases and J lost 7, with 14 bases in between. From germline, CDR1 is SGHKS and CDR2 YYEKEE (reference sequence). This CDR3 contains 14 residues. The CDR3 nucleotides read TGTGCCAGCAGCCTAGTCCCCGGGGGTGAAAAACTGTTTTTT. It translates to CASSLVPGGEKLFF.

The CDR3 is CASSYSGEQYF. DNA for the CDR3: TGTGCCAGCAGTTATTCGGGTGAGCAGTACTTC. V is TRBV6-1 and J is TRBJ2-7; D unresolved. CDR3 length equals 11 residues. Germline CDR1 reads MNHNS; CDR2 reads SASEGT. V lost 5 bases and J 7 bases, leaving 9 bases between the germline ends.